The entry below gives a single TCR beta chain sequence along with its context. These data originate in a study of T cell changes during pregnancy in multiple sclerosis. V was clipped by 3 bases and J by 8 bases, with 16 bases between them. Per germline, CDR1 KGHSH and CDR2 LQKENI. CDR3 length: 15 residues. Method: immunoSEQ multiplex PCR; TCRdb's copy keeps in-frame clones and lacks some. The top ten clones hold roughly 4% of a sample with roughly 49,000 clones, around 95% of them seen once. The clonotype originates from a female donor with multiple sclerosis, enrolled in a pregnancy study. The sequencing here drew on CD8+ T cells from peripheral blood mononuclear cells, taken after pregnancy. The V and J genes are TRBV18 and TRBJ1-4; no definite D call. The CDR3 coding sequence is TGTGCCAGCTCACCTTTCGGGGATGCATTGGAAAAACTGTTTTTT. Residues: CASSPFGDALEKLFF.